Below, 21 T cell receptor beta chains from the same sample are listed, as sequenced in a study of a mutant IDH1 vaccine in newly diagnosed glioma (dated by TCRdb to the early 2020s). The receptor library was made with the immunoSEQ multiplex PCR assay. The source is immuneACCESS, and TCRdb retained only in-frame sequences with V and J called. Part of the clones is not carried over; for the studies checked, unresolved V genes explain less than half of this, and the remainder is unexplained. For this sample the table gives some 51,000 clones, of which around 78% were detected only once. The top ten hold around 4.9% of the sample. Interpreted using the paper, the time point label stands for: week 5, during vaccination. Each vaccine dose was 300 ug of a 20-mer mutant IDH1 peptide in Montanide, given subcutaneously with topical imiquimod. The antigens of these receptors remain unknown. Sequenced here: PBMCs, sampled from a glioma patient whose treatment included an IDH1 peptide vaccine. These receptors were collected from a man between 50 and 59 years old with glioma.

CDR3 DNA sequence: TGTGCCATCAGTCCTGGGGCTAGCGGGGACAATGAGCAGTTCTTC. This codes for CAISPGASGDNEQFF. The J gene is TRBJ2-1, the V gene TRBV10-3; 9 bases agree with TRBD2. Unmatched junction bases numbered 7, after V lost 5 bases and J lost 5 bases. The CDR3 consists of 15 residues. The germline gives CDR1 ENHRY, CDR2 SYGVKD.

The CDR3 nucleotides read TGTGCCAGCAGCGCTGACAGGGGACTATCCTACGAGCAGTACTTC. As protein: CASSADRGLSYEQYF. This chain links TRBV9 with TRBJ2-7, with TRBD1 as a possible D gene (8 bases). Germline CDR1 SGDLS, CDR2 YYNGEE. The V end lost 3 bases, the J end lost 1 base, and 14 bases lay between the germline ends. This CDR3 comprises 15 residues.

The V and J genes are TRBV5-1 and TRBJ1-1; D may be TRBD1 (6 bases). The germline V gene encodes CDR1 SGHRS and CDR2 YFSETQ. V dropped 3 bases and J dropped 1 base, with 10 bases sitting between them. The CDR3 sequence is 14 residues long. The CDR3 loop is CASSSDSWNTEAFF. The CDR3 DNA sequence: TGCGCCAGCAGCTCGGACAGCTGGAACACTGAAGCTTTCTTT.

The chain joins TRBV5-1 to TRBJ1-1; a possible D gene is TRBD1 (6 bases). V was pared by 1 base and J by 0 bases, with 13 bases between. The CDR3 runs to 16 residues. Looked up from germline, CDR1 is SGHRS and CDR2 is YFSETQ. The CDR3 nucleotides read TGCGCCAGCAGCTTGTTACAGGGCCCTATGAACACTGAAGCTTTCTTT. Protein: CASSLLQGPMNTEAFF.

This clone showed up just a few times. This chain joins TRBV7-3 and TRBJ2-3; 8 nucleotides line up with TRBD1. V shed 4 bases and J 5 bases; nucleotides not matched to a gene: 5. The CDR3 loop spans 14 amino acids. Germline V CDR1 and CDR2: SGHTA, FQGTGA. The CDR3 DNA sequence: TGTGCCAGCAGCTCCCAGGGGGCTGGAGATACGCAGTATTTT. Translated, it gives CASSSQGAGDTQYF.

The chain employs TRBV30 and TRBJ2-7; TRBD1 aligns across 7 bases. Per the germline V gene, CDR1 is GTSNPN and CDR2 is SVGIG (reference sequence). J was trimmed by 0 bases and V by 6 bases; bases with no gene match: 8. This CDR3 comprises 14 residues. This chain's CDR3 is CACPTGKSSYEQYF. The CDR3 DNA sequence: TGTGCCTGCCCGACAGGGAAGAGCTCCTACGAGCAGTACTTC. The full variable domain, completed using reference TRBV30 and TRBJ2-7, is SQTIHQWPATLVQPVGSPLSLECTVEGTSNPNLYWYRQAAGRGLQLLFYSVGIGQISSEVPQNLSASRPQDRQFILSSKKLLLSDSGFYLCACPTGKSSYEQYFGPGTRLTVT.

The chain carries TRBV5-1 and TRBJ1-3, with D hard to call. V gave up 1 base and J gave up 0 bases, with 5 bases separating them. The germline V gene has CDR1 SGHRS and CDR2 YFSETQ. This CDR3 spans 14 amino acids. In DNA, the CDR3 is TGCGCCAGCAGCTTGACAGACTCTGGAAACACCATATATTTT. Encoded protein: CASSLTDSGNTIYF.

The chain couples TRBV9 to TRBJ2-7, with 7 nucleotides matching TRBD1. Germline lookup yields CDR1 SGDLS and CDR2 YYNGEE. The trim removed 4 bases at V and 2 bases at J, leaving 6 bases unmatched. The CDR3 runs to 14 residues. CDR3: CASSLEGTAYEQYF. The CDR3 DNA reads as TGTGCCAGCAGCTTAGAAGGGACAGCCTACGAGCAGTACTTC.

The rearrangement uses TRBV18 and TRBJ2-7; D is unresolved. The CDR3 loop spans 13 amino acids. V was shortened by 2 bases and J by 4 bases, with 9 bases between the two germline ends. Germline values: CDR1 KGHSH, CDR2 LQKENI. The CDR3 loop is CASSPNHGYEQYF. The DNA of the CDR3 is TGTGCCAGCTCACCAAACCATGGATACGAGCAGTACTTC.

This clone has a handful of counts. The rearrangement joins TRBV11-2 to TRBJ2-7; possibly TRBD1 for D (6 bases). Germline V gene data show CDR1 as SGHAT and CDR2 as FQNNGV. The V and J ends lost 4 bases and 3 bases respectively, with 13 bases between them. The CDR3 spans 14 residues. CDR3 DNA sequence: TGTGCCAGCAGCTCGACTACAGGGAACTACGAGCAGTACTTC. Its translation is CASSSTTGNYEQYF.

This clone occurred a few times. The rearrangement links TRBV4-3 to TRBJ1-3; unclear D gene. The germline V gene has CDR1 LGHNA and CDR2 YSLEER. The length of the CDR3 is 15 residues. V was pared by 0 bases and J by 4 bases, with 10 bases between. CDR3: CASSQDRPVGNTIYF. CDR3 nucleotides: TGCGCCAGCAGCCAAGATCGCCCAGTAGGAAACACCATATATTTT.

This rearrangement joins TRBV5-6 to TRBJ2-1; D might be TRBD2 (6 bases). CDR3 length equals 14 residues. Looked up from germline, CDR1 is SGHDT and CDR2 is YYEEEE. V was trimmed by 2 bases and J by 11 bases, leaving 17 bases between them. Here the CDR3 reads CASSFTGVGGKQFF. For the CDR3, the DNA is TGTGCCAGCAGCTTCACGGGGGTCGGGGGTAAGCAGTTCTTC.

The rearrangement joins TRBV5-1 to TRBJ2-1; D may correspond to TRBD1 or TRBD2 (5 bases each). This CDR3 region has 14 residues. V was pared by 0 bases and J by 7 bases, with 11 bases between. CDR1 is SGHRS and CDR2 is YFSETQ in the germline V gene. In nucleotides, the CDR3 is TGCGCCAGCAGCTTGGCCGGGACCCAAAATGAGCAGTTCTTC. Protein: CASSLAGTQNEQFF.

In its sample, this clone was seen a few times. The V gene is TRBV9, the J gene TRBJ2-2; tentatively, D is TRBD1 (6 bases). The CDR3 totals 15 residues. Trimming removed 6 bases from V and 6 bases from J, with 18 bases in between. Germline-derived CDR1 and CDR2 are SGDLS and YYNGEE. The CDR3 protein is CASTRRDTFAGELFF. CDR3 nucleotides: TGTGCCAGCACCCGACGGGACACCTTCGCCGGGGAGCTGTTTTTT.

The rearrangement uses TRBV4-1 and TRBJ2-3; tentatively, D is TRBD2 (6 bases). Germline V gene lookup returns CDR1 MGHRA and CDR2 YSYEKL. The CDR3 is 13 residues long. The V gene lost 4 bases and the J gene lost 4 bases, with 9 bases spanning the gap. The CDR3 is CASSPGASDTQYF. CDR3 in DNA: TGCGCCAGCAGCCCGGGAGCTTCAGATACGCAGTATTTT.

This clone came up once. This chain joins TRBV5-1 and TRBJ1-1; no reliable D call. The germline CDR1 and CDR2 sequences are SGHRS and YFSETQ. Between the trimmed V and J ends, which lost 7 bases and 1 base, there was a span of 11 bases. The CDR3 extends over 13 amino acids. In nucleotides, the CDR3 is TGCGCCAGCTATCTAGCTACGAACACTGAAGCTTTCTTT. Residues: CASYLATNTEAFF.

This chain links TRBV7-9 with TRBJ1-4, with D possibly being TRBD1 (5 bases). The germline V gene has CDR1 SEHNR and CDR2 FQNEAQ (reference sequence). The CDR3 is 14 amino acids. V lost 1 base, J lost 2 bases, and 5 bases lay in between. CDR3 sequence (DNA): TGTGCCAGCAGCTTAGGGGGGACTAATGAAAAACTGTTTTTT. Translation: CASSLGGTNEKLFF. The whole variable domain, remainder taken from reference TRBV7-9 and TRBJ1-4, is DTGVSQNPRHKITKRGQNVTFRCDPISEHNRLYWYRQTLGQGPEFLTYFQNEAQLEKSRLLSDRFSAERPKGSFSTLEIQRTEQGDSAMYLCASSLGGTNEKLFFGSGTQLSVL.

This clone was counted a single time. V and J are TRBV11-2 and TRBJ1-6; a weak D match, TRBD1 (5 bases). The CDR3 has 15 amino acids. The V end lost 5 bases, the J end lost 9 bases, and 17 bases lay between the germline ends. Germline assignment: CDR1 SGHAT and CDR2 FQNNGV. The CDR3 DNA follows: TGTGCCAGCAGCCCGGCGAGGGGACGGGGTTCACCCCTCCACTTT. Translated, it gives CASSPARGRGSPLHF.

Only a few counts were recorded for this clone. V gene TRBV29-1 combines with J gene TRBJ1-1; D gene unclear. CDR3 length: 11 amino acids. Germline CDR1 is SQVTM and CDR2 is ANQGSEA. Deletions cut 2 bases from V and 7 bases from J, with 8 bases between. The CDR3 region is CSVEKSVEAFF. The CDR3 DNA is TGCAGCGTTGAAAAGTCTGTTGAAGCTTTCTTT.

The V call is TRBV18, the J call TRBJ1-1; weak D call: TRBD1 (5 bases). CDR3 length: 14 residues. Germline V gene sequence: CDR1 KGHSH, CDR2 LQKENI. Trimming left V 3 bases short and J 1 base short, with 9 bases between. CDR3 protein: CASSPGGPNTEAFF. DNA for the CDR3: TGTGCCAGCTCACCGGGGGGACCGAACACTGAAGCTTTCTTT.

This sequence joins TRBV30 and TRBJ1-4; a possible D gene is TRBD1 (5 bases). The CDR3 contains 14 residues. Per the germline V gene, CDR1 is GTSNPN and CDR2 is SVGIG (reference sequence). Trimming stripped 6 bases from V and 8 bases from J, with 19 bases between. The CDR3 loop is CACVRGGEGEKLFF. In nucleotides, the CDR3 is TGTGCCTGCGTACGGGGAGGGGAGGGCGAAAAACTGTTTTTT. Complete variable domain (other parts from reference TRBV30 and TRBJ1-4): SQTIHQWPATLVQPVGSPLSLECTVEGTSNPNLYWYRQAAGRGLQLLFYSVGIGQISSEVPQNLSASRPQDRQFILSSKKLLLSDSGFYLCACVRGGEGEKLFFGSGTQLSVL.